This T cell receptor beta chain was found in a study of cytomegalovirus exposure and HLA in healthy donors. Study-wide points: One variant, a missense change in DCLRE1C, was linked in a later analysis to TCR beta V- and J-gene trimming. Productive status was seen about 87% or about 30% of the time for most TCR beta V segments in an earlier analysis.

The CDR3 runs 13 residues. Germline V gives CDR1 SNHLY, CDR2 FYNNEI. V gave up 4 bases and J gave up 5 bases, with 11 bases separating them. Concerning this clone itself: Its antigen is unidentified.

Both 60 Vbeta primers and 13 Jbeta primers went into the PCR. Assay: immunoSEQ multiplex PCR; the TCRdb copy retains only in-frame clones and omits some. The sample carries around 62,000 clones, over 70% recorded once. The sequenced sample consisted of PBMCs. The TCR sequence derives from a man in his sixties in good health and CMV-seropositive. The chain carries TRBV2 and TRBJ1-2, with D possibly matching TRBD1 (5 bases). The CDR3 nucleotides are TGTGCCAGCAGTGCGACCCAGGGTTATGGCTACACCTTC. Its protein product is CASSATQGYGYTF.